These T cell receptor beta chains were read from a single sample in a study of blood T cell repertoires in COVID-19. The assay was immunoSEQ multiplex PCR, and TCRdb's table has in-frame clones only and misses some. The sample includes around 130,000 clones, about four fifths seen only once; the top ten take roughly 17%. The sample was peripheral blood. These receptors came from a woman between 45 and 60 years old with acute or convalescent COVID-19. The CDR3 runs from the conserved cysteine through the conserved F or W. D genes are given only for firm matches. Clone size is shown for a subset of rows, as once, few, many or a class of expanded clone.

CDR3 DNA | CDR3 protein | clone size | J gene | CDR3 length | D gene | V gene
TGCGCCAGCAGGCTCAAGGAGGGTTCACCCCTCCACTTT | CASRLKEGSPLHF | NA | TRBJ1-6 | 13 | NA | TRBV5-1
TGTGCCAGCAGCAAAAACCCAGGGGGGAACACTGAAGCTTTCTTT | CASSKNPGGNTEAFF | NA | TRBJ1-1 | 15 | NA | TRBV21-1
TGCAGCGTAGATAGGACTAGCGGGGGGGCCCCAGATACGCAGTATTTT | CSVDRTSGGAPDTQYF | NA | TRBJ2-3 | 16 | TRBD2 | TRBV29-1
TGTGCCAGCATTGGGAGGCAGATGAACACTGAAGCTTTCTTT | CASIGRQMNTEAFF | NA | TRBJ1-1 | 14 | NA | TRBV27
TGTGCCAGCAGTTATCCGGACGGGGTTTTAATGGGGGAGCTGTTTTTT | CASSYPDGVLMGELFF | NA | TRBJ2-2 | 16 | NA | TRBV6-6
TGTGCCAGCAGCCAAGTCTGGGGGGACAGCTACAATGAGCAGTTCTTC | CASSQVWGDSYNEQFF | NA | TRBJ2-1 | 16 | NA | TRBV4-2
TGTGCCAGTAGAAAAATACAGGGGACAAATGAAAAACTGTTTTTT | CASRKIQGTNEKLFF | few | TRBJ1-4 | 15 | TRBD1 | TRBV19
TGTGCCAGCAGTTACTCGCGGGACAGCTACGAGCAGTACTTC | CASSYSRDSYEQYF | NA | TRBJ2-7 | 14 | NA | TRBV6-6
TGCGCCAGCATGGACAACTCCTACGAGCAGTACTTC | CASMDNSYEQYF | NA | TRBJ2-7 | 12 | NA | TRBV5-1
TGCAGCGTTATGTCAGGGCGTGGCACTGAAGCTTTCTTT | CSVMSGRGTEAFF | NA | TRBJ1-1 | 13 | NA | TRBV29-1
TGTGCCAGCAGTCGTGGACAGGTGGGGGGTACTGAAGCTTTCTTT | CASSRGQVGGTEAFF | NA | TRBJ1-1 | 15 | TRBD1 | TRBV28
TGTGCCAGCAGTTTTGGGACAGGGGAAGCTTTCTTT | CASSFGTGEAFF | once | TRBJ1-1 | 12 | TRBD1 | TRBV12-3/TRBV12-4
TGCGCCAGCGTTAGCGGACCGGGACTAGCGTCCTACGAGCAGTACTTC | CASVSGPGLASYEQYF | NA | TRBJ2-7 | 16 | TRBD2 | TRBV10-2
TGTGCCAGCAGCCAAGATCCGACAGGGAGGGAGCAGTACTTC | CASSQDPTGREQYF | NA | TRBJ2-7 | 14 | NA | TRBV3-1/TRBV3-2
TGCGCCAGCAGCCCTCCCACAGGGGGGGACACCGGGGAGCTGTTTTTT | CASSPPTGGDTGELFF | once | TRBJ2-2 | 16 | NA | TRBV4-1
TGTGCCAGCAGCCGTGGACAGGGCAAATACAATGAGCAGTTCTTC | CASSRGQGKYNEQFF | NA | TRBJ2-1 | 15 | TRBD1 | TRBV5-6
TGTGCCAGCAGCTTGGGGGCAGGGTCGAATAATTCACCCCTCCACTTT | CASSLGAGSNNSPLHF | NA | TRBJ1-6 | 16 | NA | TRBV5-4
TGTGCCAGCAGTTTAGACAGGGTCGAGGCTGGAAACACCATATATTTT | CASSLDRVEAGNTIYF | NA | TRBJ1-3 | 16 | TRBD1 | TRBV2
TGTGCCAGCAGTCACAGGGGGAGCTCCTACAATGAGCAGTTCTTC | CASSHRGSSYNEQFF | NA | TRBJ2-1 | 15 | TRBD1 | TRBV28
TGTGCCAGCAGCCCTGGGGCAGGGGCAGGCTATGGCTACACCTTC | CASSPGAGAGYGYTF | NA | TRBJ1-2 | 15 | NA | TRBV5-4
TGTGCCAGCAGTTCCACAGTGGCGGGTGGCTACACCTTC | CASSSTVAGGYTF | NA | TRBJ1-2 | 13 | NA | TRBV6-6
TGTGCCAGCAGCACACAGTACAATGAGCAGTTCTTC | CASSTQYNEQFF | NA | TRBJ2-1 | 12 | NA | TRBV9
TGTGCCAGCAGCCCTAGCCCCCAGGCTGGCTACACCTTC | CASSPSPQAGYTF | NA | TRBJ1-2 | 13 | NA | TRBV7-6
TGTGCCAGCAGCACCAGCAGACTAGCGGGGACCTACAATGAGCAGTTCTTC | CASSTSRLAGTYNEQFF | NA | TRBJ2-1 | 17 | TRBD2 | TRBV14
TGTGCCAGCAGCTTATTACGGACAGAGCAAAAACTGTTTTTT | CASSLLRTEQKLFF | NA | TRBJ1-4 | 14 | NA | TRBV7-2
TGTGCCAGCAGCTCCTGGCAGGGCTACGAGCAGTACTTC | CASSSWQGYEQYF | NA | TRBJ2-7 | 13 | NA | TRBV2
TGTGCCAGTAATTACCAGGGTCGGTGGTGGGGCTACACCTTC | CASNYQGRWWGYTF | NA | TRBJ1-2 | 14 | NA | TRBV19
TGTGCCAGCAGCCAAAACAGCCCAGTCGGCTATGGCTACACCTTC | CASSQNSPVGYGYTF | once | TRBJ1-2 | 15 | NA | TRBV6-6
TGCGCCAGCAGCCACGGGACAGCCCGGAGCTCCTATAATTCACCCCTCCACTTT | CASSHGTARSSYNSPLHF | NA | TRBJ1-6 | 18 | TRBD1 | TRBV5-1
TGTGCCAGCAGCTTAGATCCTACAGATACGCAGTATTTT | CASSLDPTDTQYF | NA | TRBJ2-3 | 13 | NA | TRBV11-2
TGTGCCAGCAGTGATCAGGGTAGTGTGACAGATACGCAGTATTTT | CASSDQGSVTDTQYF | NA | TRBJ2-3 | 15 | NA | TRBV2
TGTGCCAGCAGCTTAATGTTGGGAGCTAACACTGAAGCTTTCTTT | CASSLMLGANTEAFF | NA | TRBJ1-1 | 15 | NA | TRBV7-2
TGCGCCAGCAGCTCGGAGGGTGGAACTGGGGCCAACGTCCTGACTTTC | CASSSEGGTGANVLTF | NA | TRBJ2-6 | 16 | NA | TRBV5-1
TGCGCCAGCAGCCAATCAGCGGGGGTGACGGTCAATGAGCAGTTCTTC | CASSQSAGVTVNEQFF | NA | TRBJ2-1 | 16 | TRBD2 | TRBV4-1